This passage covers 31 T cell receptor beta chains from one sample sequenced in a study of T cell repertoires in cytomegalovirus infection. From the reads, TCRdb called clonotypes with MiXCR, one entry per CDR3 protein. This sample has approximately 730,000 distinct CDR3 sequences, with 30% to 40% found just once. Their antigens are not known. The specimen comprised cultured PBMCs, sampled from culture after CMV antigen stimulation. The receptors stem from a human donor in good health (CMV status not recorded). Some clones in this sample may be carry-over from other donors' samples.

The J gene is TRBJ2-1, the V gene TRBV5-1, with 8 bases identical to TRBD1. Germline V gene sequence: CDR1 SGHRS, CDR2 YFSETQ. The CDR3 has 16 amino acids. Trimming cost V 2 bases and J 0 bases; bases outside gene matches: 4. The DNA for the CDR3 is TGCGCCAGCAGCTTTGGACAGGGTCTCTCCTACAATGAGCAGTTCTTC. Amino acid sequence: CASSFGQGLSYNEQFF.

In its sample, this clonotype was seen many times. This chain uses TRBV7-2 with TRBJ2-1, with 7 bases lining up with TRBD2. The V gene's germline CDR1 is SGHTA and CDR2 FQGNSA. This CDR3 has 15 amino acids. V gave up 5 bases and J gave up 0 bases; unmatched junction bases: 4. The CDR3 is CASSLSGTSYNEQFF. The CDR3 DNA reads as TGTGCCAGCAGCCTAAGCGGGACCTCCTACAATGAGCAGTTCTTC.

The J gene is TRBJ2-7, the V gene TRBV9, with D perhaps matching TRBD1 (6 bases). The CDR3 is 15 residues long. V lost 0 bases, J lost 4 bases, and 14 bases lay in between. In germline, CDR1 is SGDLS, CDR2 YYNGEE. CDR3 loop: CASSVEAEGGYEQYF. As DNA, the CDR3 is TGTGCCAGCAGCGTAGAGGCCGAAGGGGGATACGAGCAGTACTTC.

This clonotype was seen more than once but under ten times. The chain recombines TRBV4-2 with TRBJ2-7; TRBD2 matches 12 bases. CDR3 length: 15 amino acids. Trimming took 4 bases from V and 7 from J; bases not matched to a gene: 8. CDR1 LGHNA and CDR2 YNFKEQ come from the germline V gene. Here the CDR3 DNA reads TGTGCCAGCAGCCGGCTAGCGGGGGGGCCAGGGGAGCAGTACTTC. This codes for CASSRLAGGPGEQYF.

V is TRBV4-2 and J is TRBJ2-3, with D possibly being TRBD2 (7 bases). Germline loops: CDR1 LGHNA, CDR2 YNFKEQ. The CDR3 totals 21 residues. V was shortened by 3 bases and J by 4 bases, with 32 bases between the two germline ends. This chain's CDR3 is CASSQGLRGRGAGRSSDTQYF. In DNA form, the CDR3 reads TGTGCCAGCAGCCAGGGCCTACGGGGACGGGGGGCGGGCAGATCGTCAGATACGCAGTATTTT.

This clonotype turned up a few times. The CDR3 DNA follows: TGTGCCAGCAGCTTAGATATAGCGGGAGGGAACACCGGGGAGCTGTTTTTT. Translation gives CASSLDIAGGNTGELFF. The chain uses TRBV7-2 and TRBJ2-2; 10 bases are shared with TRBD2. Per the germline V gene, CDR1 is SGHTA and CDR2 is FQGNSA. V dropped 1 base and J dropped 1; count of bases not matched to a gene: 3. The CDR3 is made up of 17 amino acids.

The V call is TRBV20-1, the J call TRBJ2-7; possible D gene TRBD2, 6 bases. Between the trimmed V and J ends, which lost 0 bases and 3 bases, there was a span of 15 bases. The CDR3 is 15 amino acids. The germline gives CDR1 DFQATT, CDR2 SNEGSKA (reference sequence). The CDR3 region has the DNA TGCAGTGCTAGAGAACCGGGACTGAGAAACTACGAGCAGTACTTC. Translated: CSAREPGLRNYEQYF.

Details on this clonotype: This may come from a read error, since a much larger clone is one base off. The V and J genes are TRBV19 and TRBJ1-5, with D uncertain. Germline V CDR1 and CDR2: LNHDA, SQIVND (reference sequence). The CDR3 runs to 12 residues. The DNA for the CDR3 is TGTGCCAGTAGACTAAGCAATAAGCCCCAGCATTTT. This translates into CASRLSNKPQHF.

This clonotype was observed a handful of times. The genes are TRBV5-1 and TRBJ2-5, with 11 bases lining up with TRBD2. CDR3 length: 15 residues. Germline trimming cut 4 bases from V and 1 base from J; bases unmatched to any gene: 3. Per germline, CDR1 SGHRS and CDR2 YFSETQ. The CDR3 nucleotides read TGCGCCAGCAGCGGGGGACTAGCGGCCCAAGAGACCCAGTACTTC. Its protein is CASSGGLAAQETQYF.

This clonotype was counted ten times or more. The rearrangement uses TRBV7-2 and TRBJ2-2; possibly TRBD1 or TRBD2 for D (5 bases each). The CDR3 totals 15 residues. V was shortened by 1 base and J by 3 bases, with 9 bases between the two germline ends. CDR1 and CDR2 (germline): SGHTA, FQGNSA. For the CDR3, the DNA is TGTGCCAGCAGCTTAGGCGTGGGGGACACCGGGGAGCTGTTTTTT. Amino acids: CASSLGVGDTGELFF.

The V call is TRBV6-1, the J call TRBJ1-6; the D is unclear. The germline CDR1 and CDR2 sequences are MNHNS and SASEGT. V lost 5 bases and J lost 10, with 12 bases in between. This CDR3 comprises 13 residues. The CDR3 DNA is TGTGCCAGCAGTCCGACCGCGGACTCACCCCTCCACTTT. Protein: CASSPTADSPLHF.

As DNA, the CDR3 is TGCAGTGCTAGAGATATGACAGCTTTTGGAAACACCATATATTTT. Its protein product is CSARDMTAFGNTIYF. The V and J genes are TRBV20-1 and TRBJ1-3; D is perhaps TRBD1 (5 bases). CDR3 length: 15 amino acids. Per germline, CDR1 DFQATT and CDR2 SNEGSKA (reference sequence). V was cut by 0 bases and J by 3 bases, with 12 bases left in between.

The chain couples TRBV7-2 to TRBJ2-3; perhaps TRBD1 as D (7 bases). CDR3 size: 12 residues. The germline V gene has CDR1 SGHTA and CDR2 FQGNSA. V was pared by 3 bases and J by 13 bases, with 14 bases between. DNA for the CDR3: TGTGCCAGCAGCTTCAGGGGGGCGCCAAAGTATTTT. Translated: CASSFRGAPKYF.

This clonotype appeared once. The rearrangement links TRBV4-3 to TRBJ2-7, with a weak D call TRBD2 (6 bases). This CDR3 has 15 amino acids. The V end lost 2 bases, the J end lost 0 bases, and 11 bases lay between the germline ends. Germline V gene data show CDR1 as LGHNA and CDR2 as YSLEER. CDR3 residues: CASSQMAGSSYEQYF. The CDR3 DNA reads TGCGCCAGCAGCCAAATGGCGGGAAGCTCCTACGAGCAGTACTTC.

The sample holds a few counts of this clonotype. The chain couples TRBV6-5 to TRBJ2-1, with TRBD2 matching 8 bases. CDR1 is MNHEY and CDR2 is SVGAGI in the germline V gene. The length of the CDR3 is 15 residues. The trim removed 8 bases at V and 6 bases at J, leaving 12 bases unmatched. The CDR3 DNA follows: TGTGCCAGCCGAAGGGGCGGGGGGCGGTTCAATGAGCAGTTCTTC. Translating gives CASRRGGGRFNEQFF.

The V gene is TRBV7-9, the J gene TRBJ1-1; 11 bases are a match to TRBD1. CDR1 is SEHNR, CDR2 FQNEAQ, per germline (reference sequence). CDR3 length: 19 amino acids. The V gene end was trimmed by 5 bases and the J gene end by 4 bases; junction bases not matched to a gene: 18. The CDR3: CASSAGTGGMRSSSTEAFF. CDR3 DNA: TGTGCCAGCAGCGCAGGGACAGGGGGAATGAGGTCCTCATCCACTGAAGCTTTCTTT. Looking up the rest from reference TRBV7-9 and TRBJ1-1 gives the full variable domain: DTGVSQNPRHKITKRGQNVTFRCDPISEHNRLYWYRQTLGQGPEFLTYFQNEAQLEKSRLLSDRFSAERPKGSFSTLEIQRTEQGDSAMYLCASSAGTGGMRSSSTEAFFGQGTRLTVV.

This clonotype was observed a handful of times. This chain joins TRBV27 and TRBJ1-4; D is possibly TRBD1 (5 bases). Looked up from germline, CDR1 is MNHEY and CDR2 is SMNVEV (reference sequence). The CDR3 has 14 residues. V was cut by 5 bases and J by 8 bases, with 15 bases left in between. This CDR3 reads CASSPPGFGEKLFF. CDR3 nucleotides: TGTGCCAGCAGTCCCCCAGGGTTTGGCGAAAAACTGTTTTTT. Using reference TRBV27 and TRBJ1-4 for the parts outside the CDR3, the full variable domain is EAQVTQNPRYLITVTGKKLTVTCSQNMNHEYMSWYRQDPGLGLRQIYYSMNVEVTDKGDVPEGYKVSRKEKRNFPLILESPSPNQTSLYFCASSPPGFGEKLFFGSGTQLSVL.

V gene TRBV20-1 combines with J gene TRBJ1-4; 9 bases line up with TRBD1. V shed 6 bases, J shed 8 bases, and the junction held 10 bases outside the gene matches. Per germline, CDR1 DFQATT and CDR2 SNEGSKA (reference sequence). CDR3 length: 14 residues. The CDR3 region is CSAAGDREEEKLFF. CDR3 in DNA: TGCAGTGCGGCAGGGGACAGGGAGGAGGAAAAACTGTTTTTT.

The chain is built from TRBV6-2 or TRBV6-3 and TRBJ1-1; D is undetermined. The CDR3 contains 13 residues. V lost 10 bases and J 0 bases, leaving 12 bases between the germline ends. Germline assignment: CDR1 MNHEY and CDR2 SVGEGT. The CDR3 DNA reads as TGTGCCACCGCGGGCCTCATGAACACTGAAGCTTTCTTT. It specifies CATAGLMNTEAFF.

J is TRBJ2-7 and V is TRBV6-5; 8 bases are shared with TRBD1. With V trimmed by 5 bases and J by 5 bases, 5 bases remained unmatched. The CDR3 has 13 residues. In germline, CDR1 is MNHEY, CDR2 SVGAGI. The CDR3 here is CASSRTGRHEQYF. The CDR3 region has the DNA TGTGCCAGCAGTAGGACAGGGCGCCACGAGCAGTACTTC.

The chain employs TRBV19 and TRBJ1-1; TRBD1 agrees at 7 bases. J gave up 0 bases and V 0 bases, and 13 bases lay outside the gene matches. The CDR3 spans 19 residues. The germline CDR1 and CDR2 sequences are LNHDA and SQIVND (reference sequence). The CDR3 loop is CASSIDWETGLGMNTEAFF. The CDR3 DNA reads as TGTGCCAGTAGTATAGATTGGGAGACAGGGTTGGGGATGAACACTGAAGCTTTCTTT. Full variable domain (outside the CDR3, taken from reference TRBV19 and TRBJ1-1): DGGITQSPKYLFRKEGQNVTLSCEQNLNHDAMYWYRQDPGQGLRLIYYSQIVNDFQKGDIAEGYSVSREKKESFPLTVTSAQKNPTAFYLCASSIDWETGLGMNTEAFFGQGTRLTVV.

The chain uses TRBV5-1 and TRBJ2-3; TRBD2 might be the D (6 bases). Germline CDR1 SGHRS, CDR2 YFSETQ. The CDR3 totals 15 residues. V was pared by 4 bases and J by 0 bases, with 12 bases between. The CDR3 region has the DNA TGCGCCAGCAGCCCGGAGGGCCGAAGCACAGATACGCAGTATTTT. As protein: CASSPEGRSTDTQYF. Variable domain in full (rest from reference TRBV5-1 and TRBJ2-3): KAGVTQTPRYLIKTRGQQVTLSCSPISGHRSVSWYQQTPGQGLQFLFEYFSETQRNKGNFPGRFSGRQFSNSRSEMNVSTLELGDSALYLCASSPEGRSTDTQYFGPGTRLTVL.

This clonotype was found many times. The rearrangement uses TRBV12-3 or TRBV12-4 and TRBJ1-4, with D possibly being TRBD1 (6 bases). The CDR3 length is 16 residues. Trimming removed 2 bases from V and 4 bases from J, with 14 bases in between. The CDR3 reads CASSLILTGHNEKLFF. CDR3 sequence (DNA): TGTGCCAGCAGTTTAATCCTCACAGGGCATAATGAAAAACTGTTTTTT.

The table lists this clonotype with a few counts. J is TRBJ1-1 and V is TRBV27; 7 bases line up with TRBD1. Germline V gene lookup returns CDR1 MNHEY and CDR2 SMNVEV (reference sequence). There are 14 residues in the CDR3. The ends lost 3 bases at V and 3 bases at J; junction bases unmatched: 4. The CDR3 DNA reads TGTGCCAGCAGTTTTGAGAGGGGGCACACTGAAGCTTTCTTT. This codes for CASSFERGHTEAFF.

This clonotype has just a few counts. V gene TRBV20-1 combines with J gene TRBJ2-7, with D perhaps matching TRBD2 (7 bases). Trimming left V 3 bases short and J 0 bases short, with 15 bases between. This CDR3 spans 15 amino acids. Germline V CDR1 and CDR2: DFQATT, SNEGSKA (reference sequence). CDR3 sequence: CSARGGGGGSYEQYF. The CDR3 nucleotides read TGCAGTGCTAGGGGGGGCGGCGGGGGCTCCTACGAGCAGTACTTC.

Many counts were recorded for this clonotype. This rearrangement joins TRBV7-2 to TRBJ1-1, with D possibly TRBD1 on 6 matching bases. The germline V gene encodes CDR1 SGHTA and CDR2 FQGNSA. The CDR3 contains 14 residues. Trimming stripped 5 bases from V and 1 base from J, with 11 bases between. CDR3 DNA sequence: TGTGCCAGCAGCCCTCGGACAGCGAACACTGAAGCTTTCTTT. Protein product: CASSPRTANTEAFF.

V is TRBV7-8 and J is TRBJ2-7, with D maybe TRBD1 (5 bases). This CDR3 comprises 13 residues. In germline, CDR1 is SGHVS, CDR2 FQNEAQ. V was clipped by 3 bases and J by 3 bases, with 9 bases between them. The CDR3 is CASSFSGIYEQYF. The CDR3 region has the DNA TGTGCCAGCAGCTTTTCAGGGATCTACGAGCAGTACTTC. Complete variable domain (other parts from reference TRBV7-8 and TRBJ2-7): GAGVSQSPRYKVAKRGQDVALRCDPISGHVSLFWYQQALGQGPEFLTYFQNEAQLDKSGLPSDRFFAERPEGSVSTLKIQRTQQEDSAVYLCASSFSGIYEQYFGPGTRLTVT.

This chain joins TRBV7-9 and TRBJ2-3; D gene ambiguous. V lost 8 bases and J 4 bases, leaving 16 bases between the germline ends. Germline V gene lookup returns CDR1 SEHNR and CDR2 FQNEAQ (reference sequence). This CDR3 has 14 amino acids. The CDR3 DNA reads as TGTGCCAGCCAACCAATTAGCTTTGCAGATACGCAGTATTTT. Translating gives CASQPISFADTQYF.

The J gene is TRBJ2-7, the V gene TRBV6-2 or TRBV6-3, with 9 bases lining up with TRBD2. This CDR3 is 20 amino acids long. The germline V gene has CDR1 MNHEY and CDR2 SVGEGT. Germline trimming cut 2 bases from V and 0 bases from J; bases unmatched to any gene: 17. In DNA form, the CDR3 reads TGTGCCAGCAGTTACCCTTCGGGCGGTAGCGGGAGCCACAGCTCCTACGAGCAGTACTTC. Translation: CASSYPSGGSGSHSSYEQYF.

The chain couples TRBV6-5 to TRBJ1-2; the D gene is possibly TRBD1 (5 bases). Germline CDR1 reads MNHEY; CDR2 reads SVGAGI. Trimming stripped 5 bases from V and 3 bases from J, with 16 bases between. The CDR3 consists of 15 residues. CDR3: CASSTGEALDYGYTF. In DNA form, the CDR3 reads TGTGCCAGCAGTACGGGGGAGGCTCTGGACTATGGCTACACCTTC.

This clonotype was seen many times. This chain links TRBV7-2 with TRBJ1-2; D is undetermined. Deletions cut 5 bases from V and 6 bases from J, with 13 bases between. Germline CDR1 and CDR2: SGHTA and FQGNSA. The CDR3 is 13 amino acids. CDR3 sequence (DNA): TGTGCCAGCAGCCCGCAAGCAGGAGATGGCTACACCTTC. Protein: CASSPQAGDGYTF.